This is a list of T cell receptor beta chains from one sample in a study of blood T cell repertoires in COVID-19. The table came from immunoSEQ multiplex PCR; TCRdb's copy has only in-frame clones and leaves some out. The repertoire consists of 380,000 or so clones, with around 92% occurring once and the leading ten covering over 1%. Input material: peripheral blood. The receptors here all came from a man aged 40-49 years with acute or convalescent COVID-19. Each CDR3 is given with its conserved first and last residue. The order of the fields is CDR3 length, D gene, V gene, J gene, clone size, CDR3 protein, CDR3 DNA. A D gene is named only where the DNA matches it firmly. Clone size appears in some rows only: once, few, many, or a class for an expanded clone.

15	.	TRBV6-6	TRBJ1-5	.	CASSYTGNDNQPQHF	TGTGCCAGCAGCTATACAGGGAATGACAATCAGCCCCAGCATTTT
13	.	TRBV11-1	TRBJ1-5	.	CASSLDPGQPQHF	TGTGCCAGCAGCTTAGATCCAGGTCAGCCCCAGCATTTT
13	.	TRBV24-1	TRBJ1-1	.	CATQFGDYTEAFF	TGTGCCACCCAGTTCGGGGATTACACTGAAGCTTTCTTT
18	TRBD2	TRBV2	TRBJ2-1	.	CASTILLAGGSRSNEQFF	TGTGCCAGCACAATACTACTAGCGGGAGGAAGCCGGTCCAATGAGCAGTTCTTC
16	.	TRBV9	TRBJ1-2	.	CASSVAAGRGNYGYTF	TGTGCCAGCAGCGTAGCTGCGGGACGCGGGAACTATGGCTACACCTTC
17	.	TRBV9	TRBJ2-7	.	CASSVGDTFLKIYEQYF	TGTGCCAGCAGCGTGGGCGACACCTTCCTAAAAATCTACGAGCAGTACTTC
16	.	TRBV15	TRBJ1-3	.	CATSRVPDNSGNTIYF	TGTGCCACCAGCAGAGTCCCGGACAACTCTGGAAACACCATATATTTT
13	TRBD1	TRBV7-3	TRBJ1-2	.	CASSTTGGYGYTF	TGTGCCAGCAGCACGACAGGGGGGTATGGCTACACCTTC
16	.	TRBV7-2	TRBJ1-5	.	CASSLEGGQSNQPQHF	TGTGCCAGCAGCTTAGAGGGCGGGCAGAGCAATCAGCCCCAGCATTTT
17	TRBD2	TRBV3-1/TRBV3-2	TRBJ2-7	.	CASSHPGRLAGVREQYF	TGTGCCAGCAGCCACCCGGGCCGGTTAGCGGGAGTGCGGGAGCAGTACTTC
13	TRBD1	TRBV6-5	TRBJ1-1	.	CASSRGTGSEAFF	TGTGCCAGCAGCCGAGGGACAGGGTCCGAAGCTTTCTTT
14	.	TRBV28	TRBJ1-5	.	CASTLLGGYQPQHF	TGTGCCAGCACCCTCTTGGGGGGATATCAGCCCCAGCATTTT
17	.	TRBV10-3	TRBJ2-1	.	CAISEPQGGGKRYEQFF	TGTGCCATCAGTGAGCCGCAGGGGGGCGGGAAACGTTATGAGCAGTTCTTC
11	.	TRBV27	TRBJ1-1	.	CASSLGRKAFF	TGTGCCAGCAGTTTAGGGAGGAAAGCTTTCTTT
13	.	TRBV11-2	TRBJ2-1	.	CASKPSTYNEQFF	TGTGCCAGCAAGCCAAGTACTTACAATGAGCAGTTCTTC
14	.	TRBV7-2	TRBJ1-5	.	CASSQQVSNQPQHF	TGTGCCAGCAGTCAACAGGTTAGCAATCAGCCCCAGCATTTT
15	.	TRBV10-1	TRBJ2-1	.	CASRAGNGGLNEQFF	TGCGCCAGCAGGGCAGGAAACGGGGGGCTCAATGAGCAGTTCTTC
14	.	TRBV28	TRBJ2-7	.	CASSYSGSSYEQYF	TGTGCCAGCAGTTACAGCGGTAGCTCCTACGAGCAGTACTTC
13	.	TRBV10-3	TRBJ1-1	.	CAISEPAGTEAFF	TGTGCCATCAGTGAGCCAGCAGGGACTGAAGCTTTCTTT
18	.	TRBV27	TRBJ2-1	.	CASRPHHSGILVDGEQFF	TGTGCCAGCAGACCACACCATTCGGGGATTCTTGTCGACGGTGAGCAGTTCTTC
15	.	TRBV11-2	TRBJ2-2	.	CASSLMRIETGELFF	TGTGCCAGCAGCTTAATGCGGATAGAGACCGGGGAGCTGTTTTTT
17	TRBD1	TRBV4-1	TRBJ2-3	.	CASSGANGQGLVDTQYF	TGCGCCAGCAGCGGCGCGAACGGACAGGGGTTGGTAGATACGCAGTATTTT
13	TRBD1	TRBV6-2/TRBV6-3	TRBJ1-2	.	CASSFRDRSPYTF	TGTGCCAGCAGTTTCCGGGACAGATCTCCCTACACCTTC
20	TRBD2	TRBV9	TRBJ2-5	.	CASSVASGLAGGRVQETQYF	TGTGCCAGCAGCGTAGCTAGTGGACTAGCGGGAGGAAGGGTCCAAGAGACCCAGTACTTC
15	TRBD1	TRBV14	TRBJ1-6	once	CASSGRQGIDSPLHF	TGTGCCAGCAGCGGGCGACAGGGAATTGATTCACCCCTCCACTTT
18	TRBD2	TRBV9	TRBJ2-3	.	CASSTRTSGRFSTDTQYF	TGTGCCAGCAGCACCCGGACTAGCGGGAGGTTTAGCACAGATACGCAGTATTTT
13	.	TRBV19	TRBJ2-1	few	CASSRGLSYEQFF	TGTGCCAGTAGTAGGGGACTGTCGTATGAGCAGTTCTTC
16	TRBD2	TRBV12-5	TRBJ2-1	.	CASGLRRGGGSDEQFF	TGTGCTAGTGGTCTTCGCCGCGGGGGAGGGAGTGATGAGCAGTTCTTC
12	.	TRBV6-6	TRBJ2-5	.	CASSYRGETQYF	TGTGCCAGCAGTTACCGAGGAGAGACCCAGTACTTC
15	.	TRBV19	TRBJ2-7	.	CASSIARVRIYEQYF	TGTGCCAGTAGTATAGCGAGGGTGCGGATCTACGAGCAGTACTTC
13	.	TRBV9	TRBJ1-6	.	CASSATGNSPLHF	TGTGCCAGCAGCGCGACAGGTAATTCACCCCTCCATTTT
15	TRBD2	TRBV5-1	TRBJ2-2	.	CASSWTSGNTGELFF	TGCGCCAGCAGCTGGACTAGCGGGAACACCGGGGAGCTGTTTTTT